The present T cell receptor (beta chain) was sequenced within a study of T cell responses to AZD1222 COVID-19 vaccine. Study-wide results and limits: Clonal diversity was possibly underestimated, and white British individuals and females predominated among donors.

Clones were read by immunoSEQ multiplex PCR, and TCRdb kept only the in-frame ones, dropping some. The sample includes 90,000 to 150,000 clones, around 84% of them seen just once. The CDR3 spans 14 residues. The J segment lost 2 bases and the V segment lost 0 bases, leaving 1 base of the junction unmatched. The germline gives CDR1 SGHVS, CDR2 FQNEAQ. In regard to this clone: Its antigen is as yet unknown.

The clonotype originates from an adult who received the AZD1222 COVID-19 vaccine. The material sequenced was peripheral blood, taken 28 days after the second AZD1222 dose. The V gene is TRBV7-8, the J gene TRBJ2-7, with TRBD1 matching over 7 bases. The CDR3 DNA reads TGTGCCAGCAGCTTAGCCGGGACAGCCTACGAGCAGTACTTC. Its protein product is CASSLAGTAYEQYF.